This TCR beta chain was retrieved from a study of cytomegalovirus exposure and HLA in healthy donors. Study-wide results and limits: Overall, approximately 150 TCR beta chains were annotated as cytomegalovirus-associated.

Healthy bone marrow donors formed the donor group. Nominally healthy donors provided the samples, though records likely missed some immune exposures. This clone appeared a few times. Its matching antigen is unknown. The trim removed 3 bases at V and 7 bases at J, leaving 10 bases unmatched. The CDR3 loop spans 16 amino acids. Germline CDR1 SGHAT, CDR2 FQNNGV. Both 60 Vbeta primers and 13 Jbeta primers went into the PCR. Here immunoSEQ multiplex PCR was the method, and the copy in TCRdb shows in-frame clones only, minus some. The profile covers approximately 79,000 clones, with 78% appearing a single time and about 5.5% taken by the ten largest.

The V gene is TRBV11-2, the J gene TRBJ1-4, with 8 bases matching TRBD1. The sample consisted of PBMCs. The TCR comes from a male donor in good health and CMV-seropositive. The CDR3 nucleotides read TGTGCCAGCAGCTTGGACGCCGGGACAGGAAGTGAAAAACTGTTTTTT. This gives the protein CASSLDAGTGSEKLFF.